This TCR beta chain was sequenced for a study of T cells in localized non-small cell lung cancer. General study results and limits: Investigators sequenced only a single tumor region, leaving heterogeneity possible. T cell clonality was highest in uninvolved adjacent lung, above tumor. Adjacent lung held a median approximately 50 of the top 100 tumor clones.

Assay: immunoSEQ multiplex PCR; the TCRdb copy retains only in-frame clones and omits some. The repertoire includes fewer than 9,000 clones, about 44% of them detected once, and approximately 4.2% sits in the top ten. By frequency in the sample, this clone is large (0.1 to 1%). The antigen is not known. Per germline, CDR1 KGHSH and CDR2 LQKENI. CDR3 size: 14 residues. V was pared by 3 bases and J by 12 bases, with 18 bases between. The chain couples TRBV18 to TRBJ2-1; a possible D gene is TRBD2 (5 bases). Here the sequenced sample was lymph node tissue, taken before any cancer treatment. The receptor was derived from a man aged 40 to 69 with stage I lung adenocarcinoma. CDR3 nucleotide sequence: TGTGCCAGCTCACCTTACGGGGTACAAGTGGGGCAGTTCTTC. Protein: CASSPYGVQVGQFF.